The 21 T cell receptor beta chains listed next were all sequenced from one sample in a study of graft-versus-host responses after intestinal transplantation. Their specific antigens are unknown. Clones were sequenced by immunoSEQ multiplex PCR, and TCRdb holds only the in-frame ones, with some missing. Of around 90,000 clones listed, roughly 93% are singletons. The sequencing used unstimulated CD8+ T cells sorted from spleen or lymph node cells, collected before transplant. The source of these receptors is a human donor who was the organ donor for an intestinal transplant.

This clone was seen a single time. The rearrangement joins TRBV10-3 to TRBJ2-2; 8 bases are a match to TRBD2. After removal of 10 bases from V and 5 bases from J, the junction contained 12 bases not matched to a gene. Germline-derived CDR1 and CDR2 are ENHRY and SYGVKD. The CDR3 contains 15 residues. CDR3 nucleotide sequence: TGTGCCACCTCGGGACTAGAGGGATGGACCGGGGAGCTGTTTTTT. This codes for CATSGLEGWTGELFF.

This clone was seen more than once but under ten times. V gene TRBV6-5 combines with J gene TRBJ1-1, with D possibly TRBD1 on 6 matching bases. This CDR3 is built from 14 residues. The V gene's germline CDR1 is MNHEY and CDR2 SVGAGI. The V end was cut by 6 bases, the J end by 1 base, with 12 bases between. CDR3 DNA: TGTGCCAGCAGAGCAGGGGTGGGGAACACTGAAGCTTTCTTT. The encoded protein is CASRAGVGNTEAFF.

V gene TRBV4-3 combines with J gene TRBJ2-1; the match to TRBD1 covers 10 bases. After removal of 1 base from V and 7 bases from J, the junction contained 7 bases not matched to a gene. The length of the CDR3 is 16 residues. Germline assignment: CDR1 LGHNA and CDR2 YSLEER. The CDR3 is CASSQVMTGGENEQFF. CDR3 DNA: TGCGCCAGCAGCCAAGTCATGACAGGGGGCGAGAATGAGCAGTTCTTC.

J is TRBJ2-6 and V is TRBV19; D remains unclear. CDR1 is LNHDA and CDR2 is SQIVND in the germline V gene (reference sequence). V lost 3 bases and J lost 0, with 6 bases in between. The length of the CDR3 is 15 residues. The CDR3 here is CASSMSGSGANVLTF. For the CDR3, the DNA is TGTGCCAGTAGTATGTCAGGCTCTGGGGCCAACGTCCTGACTTTC.

The CDR3 bases are TGTGCCAGCAGATTCACCTTAGAGAACACTGAAGCTTTCTTT. Amino acids: CASRFTLENTEAFF. The chain recombines TRBV2 with TRBJ1-1; D is unresolved. Germline V gives CDR1 SNHLY, CDR2 FYNNEI. The V end lost 6 bases, the J end lost 1 base, and 12 bases lay between the germline ends. The CDR3 spans 14 residues.

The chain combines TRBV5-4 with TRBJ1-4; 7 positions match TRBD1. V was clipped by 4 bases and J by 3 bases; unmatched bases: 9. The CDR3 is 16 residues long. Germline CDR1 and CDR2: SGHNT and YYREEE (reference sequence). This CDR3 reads CASSVEPGQSNEKLFF. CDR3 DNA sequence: TGTGCCAGCAGCGTGGAGCCGGGACAGTCTAATGAAAAACTGTTTTTT.

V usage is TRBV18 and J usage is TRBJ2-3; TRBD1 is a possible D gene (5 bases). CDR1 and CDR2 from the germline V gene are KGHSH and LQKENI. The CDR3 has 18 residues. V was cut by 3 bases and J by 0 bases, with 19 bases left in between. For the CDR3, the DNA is TGTGCCAGCTCACCTTACCTTTCCGACAGACCTAGCACAGATACGCAGTATTTT. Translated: CASSPYLSDRPSTDTQYF.

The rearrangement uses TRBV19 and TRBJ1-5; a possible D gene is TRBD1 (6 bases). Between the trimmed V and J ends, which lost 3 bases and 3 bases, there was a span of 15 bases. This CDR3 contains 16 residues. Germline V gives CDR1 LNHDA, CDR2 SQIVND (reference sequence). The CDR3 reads CASSMRQGFHNQPQHF. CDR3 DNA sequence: TGTGCCAGTAGTATGAGGCAGGGGTTTCACAATCAGCCCCAGCATTTT.

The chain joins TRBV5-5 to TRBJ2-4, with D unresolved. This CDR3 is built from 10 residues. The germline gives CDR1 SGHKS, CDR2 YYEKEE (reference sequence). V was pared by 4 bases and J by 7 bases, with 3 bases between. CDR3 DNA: TGTGCCAGCAGCCCTAACATTCAGTACTTC. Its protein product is CASSPNIQYF.

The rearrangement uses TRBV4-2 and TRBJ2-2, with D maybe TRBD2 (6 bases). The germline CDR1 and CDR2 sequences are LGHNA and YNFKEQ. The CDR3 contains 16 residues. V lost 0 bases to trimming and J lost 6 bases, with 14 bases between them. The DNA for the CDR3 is TGTGCCAGCAGCCAAGATCCGGGAGAAGGGGCCGGGGAGCTGTTTTTT. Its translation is CASSQDPGEGAGELFF.

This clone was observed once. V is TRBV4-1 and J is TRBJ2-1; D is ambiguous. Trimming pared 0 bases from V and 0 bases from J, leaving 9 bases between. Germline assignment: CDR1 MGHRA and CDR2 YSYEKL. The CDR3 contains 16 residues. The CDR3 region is CASSQEAAGSYNEQFF. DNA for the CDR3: TGCGCCAGCAGCCAAGAAGCCGCAGGCTCCTACAATGAGCAGTTCTTC.

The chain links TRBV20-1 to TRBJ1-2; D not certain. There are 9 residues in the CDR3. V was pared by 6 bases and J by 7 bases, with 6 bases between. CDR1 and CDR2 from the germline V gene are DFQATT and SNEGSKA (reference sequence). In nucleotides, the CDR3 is TGCAGTGCGCCCGGTGGCTACACCTTC. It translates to CSAPGGYTF.

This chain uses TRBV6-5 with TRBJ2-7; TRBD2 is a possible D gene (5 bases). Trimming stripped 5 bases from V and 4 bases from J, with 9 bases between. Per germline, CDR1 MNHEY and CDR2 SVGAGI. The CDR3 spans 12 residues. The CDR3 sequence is CASSAPGYEQYF. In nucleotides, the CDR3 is TGTGCCAGCAGTGCCCCGGGGTACGAGCAGTACTTC.

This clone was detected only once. The CDR3 coding sequence is TGCGCCAGCAGCCTGGGGGGCTCCTACGAGCAGTACTTC. It encodes CASSLGGSYEQYF. V is TRBV4-1 and J is TRBJ2-7; a possible D gene is TRBD2 (6 bases). The germline CDR1 and CDR2 sequences are MGHRA and YSYEKL. With 4 bases removed from V and 0 bases from J, the gap between germline ends came to 7 bases. This CDR3 contains 13 residues.

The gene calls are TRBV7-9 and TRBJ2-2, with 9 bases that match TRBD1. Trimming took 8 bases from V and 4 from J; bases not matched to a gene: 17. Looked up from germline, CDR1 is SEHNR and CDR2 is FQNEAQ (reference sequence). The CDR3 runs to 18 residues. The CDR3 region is CASGGQGSSKVLTGELFF. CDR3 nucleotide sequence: TGTGCCAGCGGGGGACAGGGATCTTCCAAGGTTCTCACCGGGGAGCTGTTTTTT.

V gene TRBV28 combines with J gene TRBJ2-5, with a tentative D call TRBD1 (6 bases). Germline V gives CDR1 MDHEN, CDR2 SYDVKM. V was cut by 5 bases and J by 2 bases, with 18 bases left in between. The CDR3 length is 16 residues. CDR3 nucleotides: TGTGCCAGCAGTCAACGGACAGCGCGGAGGCAAGAGACCCAGTACTTC. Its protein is CASSQRTARRQETQYF.

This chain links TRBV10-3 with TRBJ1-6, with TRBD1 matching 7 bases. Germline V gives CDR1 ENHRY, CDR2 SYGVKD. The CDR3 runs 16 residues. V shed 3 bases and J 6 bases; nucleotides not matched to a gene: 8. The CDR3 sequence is CAISDPRDRFNSPLHF. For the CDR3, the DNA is TGTGCCATCAGTGACCCCCGGGACAGATTTAATTCACCCCTCCACTTT.

CDR3 in DNA: TGCGCCAGCAGCCAAGGGATCCTCGGGACAGGGCCCCATGGCTACACCTTC. Translating it yields CASSQGILGTGPHGYTF. The V call is TRBV4-3, the J call TRBJ1-2; the match to TRBD1 covers 9 bases. After removal of 1 base from V and 6 bases from J, the junction contained 12 bases not matched to a gene. Germline CDR1 and CDR2: LGHNA and YSLEER. The CDR3 consists of 17 residues.

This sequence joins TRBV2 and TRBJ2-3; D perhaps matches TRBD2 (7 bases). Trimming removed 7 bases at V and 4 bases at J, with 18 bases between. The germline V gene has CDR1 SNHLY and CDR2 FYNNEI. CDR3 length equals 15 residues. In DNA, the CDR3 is TGTGCCAGCAACCGAGGGGGGGGCCCTCCAGATACGCAGTATTTT. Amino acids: CASNRGGGPPDTQYF.

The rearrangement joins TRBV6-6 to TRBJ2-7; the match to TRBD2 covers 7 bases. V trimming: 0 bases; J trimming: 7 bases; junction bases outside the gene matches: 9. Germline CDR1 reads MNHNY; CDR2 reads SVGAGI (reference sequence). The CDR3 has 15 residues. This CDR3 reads CASSYSWGGGWEQYF. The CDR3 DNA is TGTGCCAGCAGTTACTCCTGGGGGGGTGGGTGGGAGCAGTACTTC.

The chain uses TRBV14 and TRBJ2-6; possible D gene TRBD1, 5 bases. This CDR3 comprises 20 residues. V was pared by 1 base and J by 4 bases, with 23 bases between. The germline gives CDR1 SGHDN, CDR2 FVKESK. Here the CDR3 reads CASSQVNRGLASTGANVLTF. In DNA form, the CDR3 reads TGTGCCAGCAGCCAAGTGAATAGGGGTCTTGCATCCACCGGGGCCAACGTCCTGACTTTC.